This TCR beta chain was captured by sequencing in a study of T cell changes during pregnancy in multiple sclerosis. Profiled with immunoSEQ multiplex PCR; TCRdb holds only in-frame clones, not every one. The sample lists tens of thousands of clones; 91% were seen once. V was cut by 4 bases and J by 3 bases, with 7 bases left in between. The length of the CDR3 is 12 residues. Germline values: CDR1 SNHLY, CDR2 FYNNEI. Source: peripheral blood, taken after pregnancy. The sequence was collected from a female donor in good health, enrolled as a control in a pregnancy study. The chain recombines TRBV2 with TRBJ2-7; D not resolved. The chain's CDR3 is CASSGGYYEQYF. CDR3 nucleotide sequence: TGTGCCAGCAGTGGCGGATACTACGAGCAGTACTTC.